This T cell receptor (beta chain) was obtained from a study of breast tumors, draining lymph nodes, adjacent tissues. Regarding the study as a whole: The data were judged consistent with most tumor T cells coming from lymph node and expanding in tumor.

MiXCR was run by TCRdb on the multiplex PCR reads, yielding one entry per CDR3 protein. The table lists some 15,000 distinct CDR3 sequences, less than 85% of them singletons. Turning to this clonotype: The target antigen is unknown.

This receptor was identified in a female donor with breast cancer. Some clones in this sample may be carry-over from other donors' samples. The sample consisted of tumor-adjacent breast tissue.

CDR3 sequence: CSATKHAGPSYEQYF. In nucleotides, the CDR3 is TGCAGTGCTACCAAACATGCGGGACCCTCCTACGAGCAGTACTTC. This sequence joins TRBV20-1 and TRBJ2-7; a weak D match, TRBD2 (6 bases). Trimming left V 4 bases short and J 0 bases short, with 16 bases between. This CDR3 comprises 15 residues. Germline assignment: CDR1 DFQATT and CDR2 SNEGSKA (reference sequence).